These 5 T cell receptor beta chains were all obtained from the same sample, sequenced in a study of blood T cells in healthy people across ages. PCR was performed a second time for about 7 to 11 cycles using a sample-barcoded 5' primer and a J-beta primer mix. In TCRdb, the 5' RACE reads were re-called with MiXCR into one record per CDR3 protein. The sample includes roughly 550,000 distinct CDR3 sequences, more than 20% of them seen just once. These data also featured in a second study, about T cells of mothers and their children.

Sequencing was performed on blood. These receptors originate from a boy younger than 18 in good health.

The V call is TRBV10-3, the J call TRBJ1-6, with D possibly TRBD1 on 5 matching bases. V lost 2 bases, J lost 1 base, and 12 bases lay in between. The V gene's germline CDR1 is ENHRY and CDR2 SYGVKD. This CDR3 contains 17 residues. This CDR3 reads CAISEEGSWSYNSPLHF. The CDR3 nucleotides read TGTGCCATCAGTGAGGAGGGGAGTTGGTCCTATAATTCACCCCTCCACTTT.

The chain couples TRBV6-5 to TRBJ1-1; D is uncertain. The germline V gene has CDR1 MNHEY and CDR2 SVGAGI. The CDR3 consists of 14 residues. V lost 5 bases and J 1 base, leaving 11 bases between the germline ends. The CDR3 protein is CASSMRVTNTEAFF. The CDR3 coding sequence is TGTGCCAGCAGTATGAGGGTGACGAACACTGAAGCTTTCTTT.

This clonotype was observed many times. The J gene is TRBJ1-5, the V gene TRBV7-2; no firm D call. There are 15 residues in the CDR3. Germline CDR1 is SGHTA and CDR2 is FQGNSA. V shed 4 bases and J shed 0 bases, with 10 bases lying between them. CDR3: CASSSPESSNQPQHF. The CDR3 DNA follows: TGTGCCAGCAGCTCCCCGGAGAGTAGCAATCAGCCCCAGCATTTT.

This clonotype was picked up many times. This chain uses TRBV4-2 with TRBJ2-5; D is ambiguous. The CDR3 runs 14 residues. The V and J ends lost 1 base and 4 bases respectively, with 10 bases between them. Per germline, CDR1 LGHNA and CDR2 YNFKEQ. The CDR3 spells CASSQGDVLETQYF. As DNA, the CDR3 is TGTGCCAGCAGCCAAGGGGATGTGTTAGAGACCCAGTACTTC.

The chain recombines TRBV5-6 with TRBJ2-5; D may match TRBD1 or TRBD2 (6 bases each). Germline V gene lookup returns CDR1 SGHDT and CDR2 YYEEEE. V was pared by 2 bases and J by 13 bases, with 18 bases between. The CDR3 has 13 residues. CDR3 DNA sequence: TGTGCCAGCAGCTTTGCTTTCGTCGGGGGCTCGTACTTC. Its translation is CASSFAFVGGSYF.